This T cell receptor (beta chain) was sequenced during a study of immune evolution from preneoplasia to lung adenocarcinoma. The CDR3 runs 14 residues. V shed 6 bases, J shed 6 bases, and the junction held 5 bases outside the gene matches. Germline V gene data show CDR1 as SNHLY and CDR2 as FYNNEI. Assay: immunoSEQ multiplex PCR; the TCRdb copy retains only in-frame clones and omits some. Of 20,000 to 30,000 clones listed, roughly 70% are singletons. Points from the study as a whole: From normal lung to invasive adenocarcinoma, top clone frequencies appeared to decrease.

Comments on this clone: Its antigen is not identified.

The sample consisted of FFPE invasive lung adenocarcinoma tissue. The gene calls are TRBV2 and TRBJ2-3; 11 nucleotides line up with TRBD2. The clonotype originates from a person aged 55-75 years with invasive lung adenocarcinoma. Some clones in this sample may be carry-over from other donors' samples. The CDR3 spells CASSETSGSDTQYF. CDR3 in DNA: TGTGCCAGCAGCGAAACTAGCGGGAGTGATACGCAGTATTTT.